The 10 T cell receptor beta chains listed next were all sequenced from one sample in a study of blood T cell repertoires in COVID-19. Profiled with immunoSEQ multiplex PCR; TCRdb holds only in-frame clones, not every one. The sample comprises about 94,000 clones, approximately 87% of which are singletons, and around 7.4% rests with the top ten. Material: peripheral blood. The source is a human donor with acute or convalescent COVID-19. The donor label of this sample is uncertain.

The chain combines TRBV4-3 with TRBJ2-7; 7 bases align to TRBD2. The CDR3 is 19 residues long. Germline CDR1 reads LGHNA; CDR2 reads YSLEER. The junction had 15 bases not matched to a gene; V was cut back by 1 base and J by 0 bases. The CDR3 nucleotides read TGCGCCAGCAGCCAAGCGTTAAGTGGCGGGGGAGAATACTCCTACGAGCAGTACTTC. Its translation is CASSQALSGGGEYSYEQYF.

The chain joins TRBV18 to TRBJ2-2; D possibly corresponds to TRBD2 (6 bases). This CDR3 has 14 residues. CDR1 is KGHSH and CDR2 is LQKENI in the germline V gene. Between the trimmed V and J ends, which lost 2 bases and 6 bases, there was a span of 10 bases. This chain's CDR3 is CASSPKGLPGELFF. The CDR3 DNA follows: TGTGCCAGCTCACCAAAGGGACTTCCCGGGGAGCTGTTTTTT.

J is TRBJ2-2 and V is TRBV10-3, with D maybe TRBD2 (6 bases). The CDR3 sequence is 16 residues long. Trimming took off 6 bases at V and 0 bases at J, with 14 bases between the two ends. Germline V lookup: CDR1 ENHRY, CDR2 SYGVKD. The chain's CDR3 is CAISLGGGANTGELFF. In DNA, the CDR3 is TGTGCCATCAGCTTAGGAGGCGGGGCGAACACCGGGGAGCTGTTTTTT.

The genes are TRBV25-1 and TRBJ2-7; TRBD1 matches 7 bases. The V and J ends lost 2 bases and 6 bases, in that order; junction bases with no gene match: 10. Per germline, CDR1 MGHDK and CDR2 SYGVNS. This CDR3 spans 15 amino acids. Written as DNA, the CDR3 is TGTGCCAGCAGTGAAGGGGCGACAGGGTATTCCGAGCAGTACTTC. Residues: CASSEGATGYSEQYF.

The CDR3 reads CASSLRASSVDTQYF. In nucleotides, the CDR3 is TGTGCCAGCAGCTTAAGGGCTAGCTCAGTAGATACGCAGTATTTT. The chain links TRBV13 to TRBJ2-3; tentative D call: TRBD2 (5 bases). The CDR3 extends over 15 amino acids. The V gene lost 2 bases and the J gene lost 5 bases, with 14 bases spanning the gap. Per germline, CDR1 PRHDT and CDR2 FYEKMQ (reference sequence).

The chain carries TRBV30 and TRBJ1-5; tentative D call: TRBD1 (6 bases). Germline CDR1 is GTSNPN and CDR2 is SVGIG (reference sequence). This CDR3 is 13 amino acids long. V was pared by 5 bases and J by 3 bases, with 11 bases between. The DNA for the CDR3 is TGTGCCTGGTCCCGGGACACCAATCAGCCCCAGCATTTT. It translates to CAWSRDTNQPQHF.

The chain is built from TRBV24-1 and TRBJ1-2; the D is unclear. Trimming removed 2 bases at V and 6 bases at J, with 12 bases between. The CDR3 totals 14 residues. The germline gives CDR1 KGHDR, CDR2 SFDVKD. The CDR3 DNA reads as TGTGCCACCAGTGATTACGGCAGGAACAATGGCTACACCTTC. Encoded protein: CATSDYGRNNGYTF.

The V and J genes are TRBV5-1 and TRBJ2-6, with 12 bases lining up with TRBD2. Germline CDR1 reads SGHRS; CDR2 reads YFSETQ. The CDR3 totals 18 residues. Trimming at V came to 4 bases and at J to 0 bases, leaving 5 bases not matched to a gene. The CDR3 loop is CASSRLAGVYSGANVLTF. The CDR3 bases are TGCGCCAGCAGCAGACTAGCGGGGGTTTACTCTGGGGCCAACGTCCTGACTTTC.

V and J are TRBV6-1 and TRBJ2-7, with 10 bases lining up with TRBD1. CDR1 MNHNS and CDR2 SASEGT come from the germline V gene. The CDR3 covers 16 residues. V lost 4 bases and J lost 1; bases outside the gene matches: 7. The CDR3 DNA follows: TGTGCCAGCAGTGCTATGGGACAGGGGAATTCCTACGAGCAGTACTTC. This codes for CASSAMGQGNSYEQYF.

The chain recombines TRBV4-1 with TRBJ1-4; D is unclear. The germline V gene has CDR1 MGHRA and CDR2 YSYEKL. Trimming removed 1 base from V and 3 bases from J, with 6 bases in between. The CDR3 has 14 residues. CDR3 sequence: CASSQVVANEKLFF. The DNA for the CDR3 is TGCGCCAGCAGCCAAGTCGTAGCTAATGAAAAACTGTTTTTT.